The 19 T cell receptor beta chains below come from one sample, sequenced in a study of shared clonotypes between healthy human individuals. Using immunoSEQ multiplex PCR, the repertoire was profiled, and TCRdb retains in-frame clones only, with some absent. The data contain about 1.1 million clones, approximately 75% of them singletons. The sequenced material came from memory CD4+ T cells from PBMCs. As to subset: CD45RA-negative fraction. The source of these receptors is a man aged 18 to 30 in good health. Some clones in this sample may be carry-over from other donors' samples.

A word on this clone: The same CDR3 is also encoded by other DNA sequences in this sample. V usage is TRBV7-9 and J usage is TRBJ1-2; D remains ambiguous. The germline gives CDR1 SEHNR, CDR2 FQNEAQ (reference sequence). V lost 2 bases, J lost 8 bases, and 12 bases lay in between. This CDR3 spans 13 amino acids. Here the CDR3 DNA reads TGTGCCAGCAGCTTACCCTCGGGGTACGGCTACACCTTC. Amino acid sequence: CASSLPSGYGYTF.

The chain uses TRBV6-1 and TRBJ1-2, with 8 bases fitting TRBD1. With V trimmed by 2 bases and J by 8 bases, 7 bases remained unmatched. CDR3 length equals 14 residues. Germline CDR1 is MNHNS and CDR2 is SASEGT. The CDR3 here is CASSEQGAQRGYTF. For the CDR3, the DNA is TGTGCCAGCAGTGAACAGGGGGCTCAGAGGGGCTACACCTTC.

The V gene is TRBV9, the J gene TRBJ2-5; TRBD2 matches 7 bases. CDR3 length: 13 residues. Germline-derived CDR1 and CDR2 are SGDLS and YYNGEE. The J segment lost 4 bases and the V segment lost 4 bases, leaving 4 bases of the junction unmatched. In DNA, the CDR3 is TGTGCCAGCAGCAACCGACTAGCAGAGACCCAGTACTTC. Translating it yields CASSNRLAETQYF.

V gene TRBV9 combines with J gene TRBJ1-2; maybe TRBD1 (5 bases). The CDR3 length is 14 residues. Germline V lookup: CDR1 SGDLS, CDR2 YYNGEE. Between the trimmed V and J ends, which lost 0 bases and 6 bases, there was a span of 12 bases. The CDR3 is CASSVGRGRDGYTF. The CDR3 region has the DNA TGTGCCAGCAGCGTAGGTAGGGGAAGGGATGGCTACACCTTC.

This clone was detected a few times. The chain has TRBV4-1 and TRBJ1-5; 8 bases agree with TRBD1. The CDR3 is made up of 15 amino acids. V gave up 4 bases and J gave up 3 bases; unmatched junction bases: 5. Germline values: CDR1 MGHRA, CDR2 YSYEKL. The CDR3 DNA reads TGCGCCAGCAGCCCCTCGGGACAGGACAATCAGCCCCAGCATTTT. It yields the protein CASSPSGQDNQPQHF.

The chain recombines TRBV7-9 with TRBJ2-5; D uncertain. The germline V gene has CDR1 SEHNR and CDR2 FQNEAQ (reference sequence). V was trimmed by 3 bases and J by 2 bases, leaving 10 bases between them. The CDR3 is 14 residues long. This CDR3 reads CASSFPTLQETQYF. The CDR3, as DNA: TGTGCCAGCAGCTTTCCCACCCTACAAGAGACCCAGTACTTC. The full variable domain, completed using reference TRBV7-9 and TRBJ2-5, is DTGVSQNPRHKITKRGQNVTFRCDPISEHNRLYWYRQTLGQGPEFLTYFQNEAQLEKSRLLSDRFSAERPKGSFSTLEIQRTEQGDSAMYLCASSFPTLQETQYFGPGTRLLVL.

V usage is TRBV29-1 and J usage is TRBJ1-1, with D possibly matching TRBD1 (5 bases). V was clipped by 4 bases and J by 0 bases, with 18 bases between them. The CDR3 runs to 16 residues. From germline, CDR1 is SQVTM and CDR2 ANQGSEA. CDR3 sequence reads: CSVGGGDGGVNTEAFF. The CDR3 bases are TGCAGCGTTGGTGGAGGAGATGGGGGTGTGAACACTGAAGCTTTCTTT.

The CDR3 is CASSSKSYEQYF. As DNA, the CDR3 is TGTGCCAGCAGCTCCAAGAGCTACGAGCAGTACTTC. This rearrangement joins TRBV5-5 to TRBJ2-7; no clear D. Germline-derived CDR1 and CDR2 are SGHKS and YYEKEE (reference sequence). CDR3 size: 12 residues. The V end was cut by 3 bases, the J end by 3 bases, with 7 bases between.

This clone was found a few times. This sequence may be a read error, since a much larger clone differs from it by one base. The sample has other DNA sequences that encode this CDR3 too. This chain links TRBV28 with TRBJ2-7; 7 nucleotides line up with TRBD1. The V segment lost 4 bases and the J segment 2 bases; nucleotides outside the gene matches: 2. This CDR3 is built from 13 residues. From germline, CDR1 is MDHEN and CDR2 SYDVKM. CDR3 protein: CASSSGQTYEQYF. Written as DNA, the CDR3 is TGTGCCAGCAGTTCGGGACAGACCTACGAGCAGTACTTC.

This chain links TRBV7-8 with TRBJ1-4, with 7 bases identical to TRBD1. Trimming took 5 bases from V and 6 from J; bases not matched to a gene: 6. CDR3 length equals 14 residues. Germline-derived CDR1 and CDR2 are SGHVS and FQNEAQ. For the CDR3, the DNA is TGTGCCAGCAGCAGACAGGGACGGGATGAAAAACTGTTTTTT. Its translation is CASSRQGRDEKLFF.

The chain is built from TRBV6-5 and TRBJ1-4; a possible D gene is TRBD1 (5 bases). The CDR3 runs 12 residues. V was trimmed by 7 bases and J by 8 bases, leaving 11 bases between them. Germline CDR1 is MNHEY and CDR2 is SVGAGI. The CDR3 DNA follows: TGTGCCAGCAAGAGGGGCAACGAAAAACTGTTTTTT. Residues: CASKRGNEKLFF.

The chain couples TRBV28 to TRBJ2-4; perhaps TRBD1 as D (6 bases). The CDR3 has 15 amino acids. CDR1 MDHEN and CDR2 SYDVKM come from the germline V gene. Trimming shortened V by 5 bases and J by 7 bases, and 18 bases separated the two germline ends. The CDR3 DNA sequence: TGTGCCAGCAGTCCCACAGGGCCCCAATCTAACATTCAGTACTTC. It encodes CASSPTGPQSNIQYF.

The count of this clone is one. This sequence joins TRBV4-1 and TRBJ2-5, with 9 nucleotides matching TRBD2. Trimming cost V 0 bases and J 5 bases; bases outside gene matches: 10. The germline gives CDR1 MGHRA, CDR2 YSYEKL. This CDR3 is built from 17 residues. CDR3 sequence (DNA): TGCGCCAGCAGCCAAGATGCCAGCGGGAGGCCGGTGGAGACCCAGTACTTC. It is translated as CASSQDASGRPVETQYF.

In its sample, this clone was seen a few times. The CDR3 sequence is CASSLLVLWQDGGTQYF. CDR3 nucleotide sequence: TGTGCCAGCAGCTTATTGGTCCTATGGCAGGACGGTGGGACCCAGTACTTC. V usage is TRBV7-9 and J usage is TRBJ2-5; D uncertain. Per the germline V gene, CDR1 is SEHNR and CDR2 is FQNEAQ (reference sequence). V was shortened by 2 bases and J by 7 bases, with 23 bases between the two germline ends. The CDR3 has 17 amino acids.

The chain recombines TRBV5-4 with TRBJ2-2; no definite D call. CDR1 and CDR2 from the germline V gene are SGHNT and YYREEE (reference sequence). There are 14 residues in the CDR3. V was cut by 4 bases and J by 2 bases, with 9 bases left in between. The CDR3 coding sequence is TGTGCCAGCAGCCCCTGGAGCAACACCGGGGAGCTGTTTTTT. It encodes CASSPWSNTGELFF. The full variable domain, rest sourced from reference TRBV5-4 and TRBJ2-2, is ETGVTQSPTHLIKTRGQQVTLRCSSQSGHNTVSWYQQALGQGPQFIFQYYREEENGRGNFPPRFSGLQFPNYSSELNVNALELDDSALYLCASSPWSNTGELFFGEGSRLTVL.

The chain uses TRBV10-3 and TRBJ2-5; D remains ambiguous. Germline values: CDR1 ENHRY, CDR2 SYGVKD. The V end lost 8 bases, the J end lost 1 base, and 5 bases lay between the germline ends. The CDR3 loop spans 11 amino acids. This chain's CDR3 is CAIRSQETQYF. For the CDR3, the DNA is TGTGCCATCCGCAGCCAAGAGACCCAGTACTTC.

The chain carries TRBV29-1 and TRBJ1-1, with D tentatively TRBD1 (6 bases). CDR1 SQVTM and CDR2 ANQGSEA come from the germline V gene. Trimming removed 4 bases at V and 6 bases at J, with 15 bases between. The CDR3 sequence is 13 residues long. Written as DNA, the CDR3 is TGCAGCGTTGGGTCCAGGGGCGCGGCTGAAGCTTTCTTT. It codes for CSVGSRGAAEAFF.

The chain recombines TRBV18 with TRBJ2-3; D is uncertain. The CDR3 runs 12 residues. V gave up 2 bases and J gave up 6 bases, with 6 bases separating them. Looked up from germline, CDR1 is KGHSH and CDR2 is LQKENI. CDR3 protein: CASSPSLDTQYF. The DNA for the CDR3 is TGTGCCAGCTCACCATCTCTGGATACGCAGTATTTT. Full variable domain (rest looked up from reference TRBV18 and TRBJ2-3): NAGVMQNPRHLVRRRGQEARLRCSPMKGHSHVYWYRQLPEEGLKFMVYLQKENIIDESGMPKERFSAEFPKEGPSILRIQQVVRGDSAAYFCASSPSLDTQYFGPGTRLTVL.

This clone was seen a single time. This rearrangement joins TRBV14 to TRBJ1-2, with 7 bases that match TRBD1. V dropped 3 bases and J dropped 3; count of bases not matched to a gene: 4. Germline CDR1 is SGHDN and CDR2 is FVKESK. CDR3 length: 14 amino acids. This chain's CDR3 is CASSQNRGHYGYTF. CDR3 DNA sequence: TGTGCCAGCAGCCAGAACAGGGGCCACTATGGCTACACCTTC.